This TCR beta chain originates from a study of OX40 agonist ivuxolimab in advanced cancers. Trimming removed 3 bases from V and 6 bases from J, with 12 bases in between. Germline V gene sequence: CDR1 SGHTA, CDR2 FQGNSA. The CDR3 is 14 amino acids. The method was immunoSEQ multiplex PCR; TCRdb's version includes in-frame clones alone and lacks a portion of them. The sample shows roughly 100,000 clones, 90% of them seen only once. The input for sequencing was CD4+ or CD8+ T cells sorted from blood, taken in a trial of the OX40 agonist ivuxolimab. The chain combines TRBV7-2 with TRBJ2-1; no firm D call. The sequence was collected from an adult with an advanced solid tumor such as melanoma, head and neck, liver or kidney cancer. Here the CDR3 DNA reads TGTGCCAGCAGCTTCGCAGACCTACCCAATGAGCAGTTCTTC. This gives the protein CASSFADLPNEQFF.